Described below is a single TCR beta chain sequence and its context. Only a few counts were recorded for this clonotype. Its antigen has not been determined. No quality values exist for individual bases; no much larger clone is one base distant. Receptor libraries were prepared by PCR. Sequenced on an Illumina MiSeq. The public sequencing data were trimmed at Q25 with fastp and processed into clonotypes with MiXCR by TCRdb, which kept only in-frame beta chains. Each entry merges the rows of one CDR3 protein and shows their most common DNA and genes. Counted in this sample were around 16,000 distinct CDR3 sequences; 32% of them appeared once. Around 1.5% of the sample lies in the top ten. These data are taken from a study of regulatory and conventional T cells in breast cancer (dated by TCRdb to between 2014 and 2016). The CDR3 runs 13 amino acids, cysteine and phenylalanine included. The only DNA kept is the CDR3, 39 bases in frame from the first base. Based on the germline V gene, the CDR1 and CDR2 sequences are SGHAT and FQNNGV. The junction carries 13 bases between V and J, which are trimmed by 3 bases and 8 bases respectively.

The material sequenced was conventional T cells from blood. The sequence joins TRBV11-2 to TRBJ1-2; TRBD1 is a weak D gene call, 5 bases matching. This receptor was obtained from a female donor in good health. At the DNA level, the sequence is TGTGCCAGCAGCTTGGTCGGGGACGGAGGCTACACCTTC. It specifies CASSLVGDGGYTF.